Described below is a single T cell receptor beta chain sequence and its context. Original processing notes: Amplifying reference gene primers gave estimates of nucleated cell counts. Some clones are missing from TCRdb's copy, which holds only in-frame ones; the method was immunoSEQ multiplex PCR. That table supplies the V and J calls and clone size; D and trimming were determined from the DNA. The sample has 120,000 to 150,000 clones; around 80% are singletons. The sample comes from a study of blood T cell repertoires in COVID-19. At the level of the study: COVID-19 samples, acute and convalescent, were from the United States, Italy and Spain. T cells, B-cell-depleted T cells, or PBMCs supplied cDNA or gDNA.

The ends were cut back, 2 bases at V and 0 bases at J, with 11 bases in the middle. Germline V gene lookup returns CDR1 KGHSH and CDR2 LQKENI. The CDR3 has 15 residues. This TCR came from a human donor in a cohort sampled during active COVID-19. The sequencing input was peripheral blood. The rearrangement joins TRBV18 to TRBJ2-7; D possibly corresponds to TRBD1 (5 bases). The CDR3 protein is CASSPEWGPSYEQYF. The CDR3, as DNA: TGTGCCAGCTCACCAGAGTGGGGCCCCTCCTACGAGCAGTACTTC. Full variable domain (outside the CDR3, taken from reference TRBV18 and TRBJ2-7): NAGVMQNPRHLVRRRGQEARLRCSPMKGHSHVYWYRQLPEEGLKFMVYLQKENIIDESGMPKERFSAEFPKEGPSILRIQQVVRGDSAAYFCASSPEWGPSYEQYFGPGTRLTVT.